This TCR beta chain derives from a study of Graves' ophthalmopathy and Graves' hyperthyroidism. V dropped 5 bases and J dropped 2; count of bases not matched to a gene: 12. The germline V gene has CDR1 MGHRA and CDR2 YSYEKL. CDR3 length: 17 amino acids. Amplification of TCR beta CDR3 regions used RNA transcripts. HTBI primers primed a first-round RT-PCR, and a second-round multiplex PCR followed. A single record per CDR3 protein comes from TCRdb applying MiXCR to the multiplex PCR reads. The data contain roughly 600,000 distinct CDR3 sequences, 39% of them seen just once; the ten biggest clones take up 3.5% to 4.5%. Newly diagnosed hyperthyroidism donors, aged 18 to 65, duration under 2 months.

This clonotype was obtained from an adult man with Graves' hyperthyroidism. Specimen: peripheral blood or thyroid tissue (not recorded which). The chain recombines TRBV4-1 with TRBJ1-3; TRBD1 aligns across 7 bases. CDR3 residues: CASSTQTGMGTGNTIYF. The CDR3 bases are TGCGCCAGCAGCACCCAGACAGGGATGGGCACTGGAAACACCATATATTTT.